A selection of T cell receptor beta chains follows, all from one sample in a study of T cell responses to AZD1222 COVID-19 vaccine. Assay used: immunoSEQ multiplex PCR; TCRdb lists only in-frame clones, some missing. This sample carries about 130,000 clones, 94% of them seen once, and the ten largest clones take roughly 7%. This sample comprised peripheral blood, obtained on day 0 of AZD1222 vaccination. The source of these receptors is an adult in good health. CDR3s include the opening cysteine and the closing phenylalanine or tryptophan. D genes are given only for firm matches. Clone size is shown for a subset of rows, as once, few, many or a class of expanded clone.

V gene,clone size,J gene,D gene,CDR3 DNA,CDR3 protein
TRBV7-9,.,TRBJ2-1,.,TGTGCCAGCAGCCCCTACAGGGCTAATGAGCAGTTCTTC,CASSPYRANEQFF
TRBV14,once,TRBJ2-7,.,TGTGCCAGCAGCCAAGATATCGGGGATCCAGGGAGGCCCTACGAGCAGTACTTC,CASSQDIGDPGRPYEQYF
TRBV5-8,.,TRBJ1-4,.,TGTGCCAGCAGCTTCGAGGGAGTTGCAACTAATGAAAAACTGTTTTTT,CASSFEGVATNEKLFF
TRBV5-4,.,TRBJ1-3,TRBD1,TGTGCCAGCAGCTCGGGACAGGGGGCGCGGGCACCGCCTGGAAACACCATATATTTT,CASSSGQGARAPPGNTIYF
TRBV5-1,.,TRBJ1-6,.,TGCGCCAGCAGCTTGGGGGGACGATCACCCCTCCACTTT,CASSLGGRSPLHF
TRBV28,.,TRBJ2-6,.,TGTGCCAGCAGTTTAGTGGGCTCTGGGGCCAACGTCCTGACTTTC,CASSLVGSGANVLTF
TRBV4-2,.,TRBJ2-7,.,TGTGCCAGCAGCCAAGATTCCCCCCTTAGGATCGACGTGGGCCGTACGGTGGAGCAGTACTTC,CASSQDSPLRIDVGRTVEQYF
TRBV6-5,.,TRBJ1-5,.,TGTGCCAGCAGCCTTGCGGTTGGCAATCAGCCCCAGCATTTT,CASSLAVGNQPQHF
TRBV21-1,.,TRBJ1-6,.,TGTGCCAGCAATCTTGTTCCCTTCCCGGCAGGGTCGAGTAATTCACCCCTCCACTTT,CASNLVPFPAGSSNSPLHF
TRBV25-1,.,TRBJ1-5,.,TGTGCCAGCAGTGAGGGAAATCAGCCCCAGCATTTT,CASSEGNQPQHF
TRBV5-4,.,TRBJ2-2,.,TGTGCCAGCAGCTCACGGGGAGGGAACACCGGGGAGCTGTTTTTT,CASSSRGGNTGELFF
TRBV6-2/TRBV6-3,.,TRBJ2-1,.,TGTGCCAGCAGTTACTCTCATTACAATGAGCAGTTCTTC,CASSYSHYNEQFF
TRBV7-2,.,TRBJ2-1,.,TGTGCCAGCAGCTTACCCAGCGGCAATGAGCAGTTCTTC,CASSLPSGNEQFF
TRBV15,.,TRBJ2-5,TRBD1,TGTGCCACCAGCCCCCGGGACAGGGGGTTTAGAGAGACCCAGTACTTC,CATSPRDRGFRETQYF
TRBV15,.,TRBJ2-3,.,TGTGCCACCAGCAGAGACATGGATACGCAGTATTTT,CATSRDMDTQYF
TRBV5-1,.,TRBJ1-1,.,TGCGCCAGCCGCCTCGGGTCAGGAGCAATGAACACTGAAGCTTTCTTT,CASRLGSGAMNTEAFF
TRBV7-3,.,TRBJ2-1,TRBD2,TGTGCCAGCAGCTTACAGGCTAGCGGGCTTTACAATGAGCAGTTCTTC,CASSLQASGLYNEQFF
TRBV5-1,.,TRBJ2-1,TRBD2,TGCGCCAGCAGCTGGGAGGGCCGGTACAATGAGCAGTTCTTC,CASSWEGRYNEQFF
TRBV28,.,TRBJ2-1,TRBD2,TGTGCCAGCAGTCCCGGGACTAGCGGGATGGATGAGCAGTTCTTC,CASSPGTSGMDEQFF
TRBV10-3,.,TRBJ1-2,.,TGTGCCATCAGTGAGGGAGGGTTTGGCGGCTACACCTTC,CAISEGGFGGYTF
TRBV7-9,once,TRBJ1-2,.,TGTGCCAGCAGCCCGAGAGAGGGGGAGAAGGGCTATGGCTACACCTTC,CASSPREGEKGYGYTF
TRBV19,.,TRBJ2-5,.,TGTGCCAGTAGTAAACAGGGTCAAGAGACCCAGTACTTC,CASSKQGQETQYF
TRBV18,.,TRBJ1-3,TRBD1,TGTGCCAGCTCACAACCGGGACAGTCGAGCTCTGGAAACACCATATATTTT,CASSQPGQSSSGNTIYF
TRBV15,.,TRBJ1-1,.,TGTGCCACCAGCAGGGGGCCTAATGAAGCTTTCTTT,CATSRGPNEAFF
TRBV30,.,TRBJ1-5,.,TGTGCCTGGAGTGTTTCCGGACTTTTGGAGCCCCAGCATTTT,CAWSVSGLLEPQHF
TRBV27,.,TRBJ2-2,.,TGTGCCAGCAGTTTAAAGGGGGCCGGGGAGCTGTTTTTT,CASSLKGAGELFF
TRBV28,few,TRBJ1-2,TRBD1,TGTGCCAGCATCCCGACAGGGTACTATGGCTACACCTTC,CASIPTGYYGYTF
TRBV5-1,.,TRBJ2-7,.,TGCGCCAGCAGCTCCCCTGGGGGGCACTACGAGCAGTACTTC,CASSSPGGHYEQYF
TRBV28,.,TRBJ1-4,.,TGTGCCAGCAGTCCCCCGTTTCTGGCTAATGAAAAACTGTTTTTT,CASSPPFLANEKLFF
TRBV24-1,.,TRBJ1-1,TRBD1,TGTGCCACCTCTATCGTTCCGGGACAGCTGAACGCTGAAGCTTTCTTT,CATSIVPGQLNAEAFF
TRBV18,once,TRBJ1-2,.,TGTGCCAGCTCACCTGCCGCGGGGGTTAACTATGGCTACACCTTC,CASSPAAGVNYGYTF
TRBV2,.,TRBJ2-4,TRBD1,TGTGCCAGCAGTCCGGGACAGGCGGTAGCCAAAAACATTCAGTACTTC,CASSPGQAVAKNIQYF
TRBV4-1,few,TRBJ2-3,.,TGCGCCAGCAGCCAAGAGACTCCCGGGGATACGCAGTATTTT,CASSQETPGDTQYF
TRBV5-1,.,TRBJ1-1,TRBD1,TGCGCCAGCAGTCAGGGGGCTGGCACTGAAGCTTTCTTT,CASSQGAGTEAFF
TRBV6-1,.,TRBJ1-4,.,TGTGCCAGCAGTGAAGTCCCTAATGAAAAACTGTTTTTT,CASSEVPNEKLFF
TRBV27,.,TRBJ1-1,.,TGTGCCAGCAGTTTGGGGGGCGGGGGCACTGAAGCTTTCTTT,CASSLGGGGTEAFF
TRBV27,.,TRBJ2-1,TRBD1,TGTGCCAGCAGTCCAGGACAGGTACCCAATGAGCAGTTCTTC,CASSPGQVPNEQFF
TRBV18,.,TRBJ1-1,.,TGTGCCAGCTCACCACAGGACAGATCGAACACTGAAGCTTTCTTT,CASSPQDRSNTEAFF
TRBV18,.,TRBJ2-1,.,TGTGCCAGCTCACCACCTGGACCCCTCGGGAATGAGCAGTTCTTC,CASSPPGPLGNEQFF